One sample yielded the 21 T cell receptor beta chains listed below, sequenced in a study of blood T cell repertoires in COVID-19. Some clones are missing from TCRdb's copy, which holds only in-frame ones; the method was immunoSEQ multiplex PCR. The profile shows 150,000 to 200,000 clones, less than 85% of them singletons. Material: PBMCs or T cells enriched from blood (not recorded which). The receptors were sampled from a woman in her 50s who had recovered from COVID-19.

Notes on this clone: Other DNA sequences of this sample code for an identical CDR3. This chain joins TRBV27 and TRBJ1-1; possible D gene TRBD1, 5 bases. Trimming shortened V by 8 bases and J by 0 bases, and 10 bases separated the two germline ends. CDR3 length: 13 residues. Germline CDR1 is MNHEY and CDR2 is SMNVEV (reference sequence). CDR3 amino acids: CASSRQLNTEAFF. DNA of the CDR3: TGTGCCAGCTCCAGACAGTTGAACACTGAAGCTTTCTTT.

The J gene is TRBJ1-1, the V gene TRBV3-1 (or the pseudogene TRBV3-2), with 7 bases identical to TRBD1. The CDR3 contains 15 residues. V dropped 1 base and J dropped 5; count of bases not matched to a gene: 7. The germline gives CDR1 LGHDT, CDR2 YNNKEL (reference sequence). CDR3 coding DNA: TGTGCCAGCAGCCAAGGGAGACAGGGATTGACTGAAGCTTTCTTT. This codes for CASSQGRQGLTEAFF.

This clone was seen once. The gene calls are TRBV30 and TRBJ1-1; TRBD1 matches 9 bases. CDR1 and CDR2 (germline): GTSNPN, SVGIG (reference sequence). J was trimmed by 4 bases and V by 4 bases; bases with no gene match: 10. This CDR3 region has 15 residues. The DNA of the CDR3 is TGTGCCTGGAAGGGACAGGGTTCCTTTAGCACTGAAGCTTTCTTT. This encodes CAWKGQGSFSTEAFF.

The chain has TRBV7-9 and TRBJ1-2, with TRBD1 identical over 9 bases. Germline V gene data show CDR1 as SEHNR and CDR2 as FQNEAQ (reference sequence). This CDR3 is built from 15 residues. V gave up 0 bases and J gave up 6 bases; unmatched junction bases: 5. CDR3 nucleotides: TGTGCCAGCAGCTTAGCGGTACAGGGGGCGGATGGCTACACCTTC. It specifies CASSLAVQGADGYTF.

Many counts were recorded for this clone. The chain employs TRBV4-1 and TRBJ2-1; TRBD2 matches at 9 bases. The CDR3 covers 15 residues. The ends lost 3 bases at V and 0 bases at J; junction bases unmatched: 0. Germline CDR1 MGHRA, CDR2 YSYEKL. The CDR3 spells CASSQTSGSYNEQFF. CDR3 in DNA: TGCGCCAGCAGCCAGACTAGCGGCTCCTACAATGAGCAGTTCTTC.

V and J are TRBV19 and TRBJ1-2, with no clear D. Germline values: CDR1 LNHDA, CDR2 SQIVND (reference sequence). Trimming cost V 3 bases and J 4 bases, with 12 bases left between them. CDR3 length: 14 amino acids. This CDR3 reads CASSMEAGLYGYTF. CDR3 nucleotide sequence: TGTGCCAGTAGTATGGAGGCAGGACTCTATGGCTACACCTTC.

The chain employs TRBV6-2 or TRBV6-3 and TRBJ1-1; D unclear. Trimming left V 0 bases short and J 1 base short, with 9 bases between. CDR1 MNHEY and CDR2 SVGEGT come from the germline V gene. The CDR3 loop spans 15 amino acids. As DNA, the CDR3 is TGTGCCAGCAGTTACTCTGGAGCGAGGAACACTGAAGCTTTCTTT. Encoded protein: CASSYSGARNTEAFF.

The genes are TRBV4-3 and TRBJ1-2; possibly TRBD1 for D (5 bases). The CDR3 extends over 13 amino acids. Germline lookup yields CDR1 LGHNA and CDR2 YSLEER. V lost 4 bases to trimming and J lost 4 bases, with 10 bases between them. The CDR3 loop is CASSRGGSYGYTF. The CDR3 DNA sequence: TGCGCCAGCAGCCGCGGGGGTTCCTATGGCTACACCTTC.

The CDR3 nucleotides read TGTGCCAGCAGCGTAGGAGGGGGACAGGGGCAAGCTGGAAACACCATATATTTT. This gives the protein CASSVGGGQGQAGNTIYF. This chain joins TRBV9 and TRBJ1-3; TRBD1 matches 10 bases. The CDR3 sequence is 18 residues long. Germline V gene lookup returns CDR1 SGDLS and CDR2 YYNGEE. J was trimmed by 2 bases and V by 0 bases; bases with no gene match: 8. Based on the CDR3 plus reference TRBV9 and TRBJ1-3, the full variable domain is DSGVTQTPKHLITATGQRVTLRCSPRSGDLSVYWYQQSLDQGLQFLIQYYNGEERAKGNILERFSAQQFPDLHSELNLSSLELGDSALYFCASSVGGGQGQAGNTIYFGEGSWLTVV.

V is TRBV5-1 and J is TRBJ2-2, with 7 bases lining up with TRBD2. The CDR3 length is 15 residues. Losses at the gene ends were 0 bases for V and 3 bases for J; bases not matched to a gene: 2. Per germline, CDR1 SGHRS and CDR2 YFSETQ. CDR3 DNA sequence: TGCGCCAGCAGCTTGGTACTAGCGCACACCGGGGAGCTGTTTTTT. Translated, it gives CASSLVLAHTGELFF. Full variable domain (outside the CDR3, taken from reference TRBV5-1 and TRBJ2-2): KAGVTQTPRYLIKTRGQQVTLSCSPISGHRSVSWYQQTPGQGLQFLFEYFSETQRNKGNFPGRFSGRQFSNSRSEMNVSTLELGDSALYLCASSLVLAHTGELFFGEGSRLTVL.

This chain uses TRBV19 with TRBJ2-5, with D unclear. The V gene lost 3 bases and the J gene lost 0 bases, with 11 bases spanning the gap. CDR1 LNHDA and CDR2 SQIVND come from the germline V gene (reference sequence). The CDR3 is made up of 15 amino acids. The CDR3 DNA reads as TGTGCCAGTAGTATCCGCAGCGATAACCAAGAGACCCAGTACTTC. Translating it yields CASSIRSDNQETQYF.

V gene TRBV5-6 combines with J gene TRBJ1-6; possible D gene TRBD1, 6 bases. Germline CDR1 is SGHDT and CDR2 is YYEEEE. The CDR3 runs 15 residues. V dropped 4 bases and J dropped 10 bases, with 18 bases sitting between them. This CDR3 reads CASSADSALRSPLHF. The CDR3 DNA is TGTGCCAGCAGCGCGGACAGTGCCCTTAGGTCACCCCTCCACTTT.

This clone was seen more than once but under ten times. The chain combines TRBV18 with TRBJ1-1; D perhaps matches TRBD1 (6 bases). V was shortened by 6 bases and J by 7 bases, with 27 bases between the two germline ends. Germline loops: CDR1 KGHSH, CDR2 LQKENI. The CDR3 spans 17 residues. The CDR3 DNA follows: TGTGCCAGCTCCCTAACCAGATCCGGTATCAGGGGTGGTGAAGCTTTCTTT. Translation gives CASSLTRSGIRGGEAFF.

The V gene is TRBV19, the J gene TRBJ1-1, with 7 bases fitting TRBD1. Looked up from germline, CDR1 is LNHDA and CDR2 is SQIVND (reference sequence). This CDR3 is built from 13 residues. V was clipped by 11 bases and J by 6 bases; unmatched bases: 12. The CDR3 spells CASQGGGSAEAFF. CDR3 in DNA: TGTGCCTCCCAAGGAGGGGGCTCCGCTGAAGCTTTCTTT.

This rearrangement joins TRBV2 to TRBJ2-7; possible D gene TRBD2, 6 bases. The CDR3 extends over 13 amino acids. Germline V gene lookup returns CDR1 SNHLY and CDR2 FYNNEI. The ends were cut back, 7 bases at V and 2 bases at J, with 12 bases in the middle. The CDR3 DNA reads TGTGCCAGCAAGGGACTCGCCCCCTACGAGCAGTACGTC. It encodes CASKGLAPYEQYV.

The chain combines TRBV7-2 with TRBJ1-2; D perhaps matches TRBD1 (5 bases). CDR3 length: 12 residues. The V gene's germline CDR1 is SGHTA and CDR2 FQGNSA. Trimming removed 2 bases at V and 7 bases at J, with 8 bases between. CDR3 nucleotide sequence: TGTGCCAGCAGCTTACCCGGGGGTGGCTACACCTTC. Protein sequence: CASSLPGGGYTF.

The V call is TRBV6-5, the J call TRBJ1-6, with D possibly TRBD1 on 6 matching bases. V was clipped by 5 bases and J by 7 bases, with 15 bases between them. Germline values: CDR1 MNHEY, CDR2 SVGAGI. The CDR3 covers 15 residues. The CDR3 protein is CASSPPAGANSPLHF. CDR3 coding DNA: TGTGCCAGCAGTCCCCCCGCAGGGGCAAATTCACCCCTCCACTTT.

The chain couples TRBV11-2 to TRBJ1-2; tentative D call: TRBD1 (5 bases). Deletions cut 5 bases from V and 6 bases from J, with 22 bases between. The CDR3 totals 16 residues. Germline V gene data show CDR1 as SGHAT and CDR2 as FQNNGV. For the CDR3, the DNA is TGTGCCAGCAGCCCTCGACGGGGGAGATTCGACCATGGCTACACCTTC. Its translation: CASSPRRGRFDHGYTF.

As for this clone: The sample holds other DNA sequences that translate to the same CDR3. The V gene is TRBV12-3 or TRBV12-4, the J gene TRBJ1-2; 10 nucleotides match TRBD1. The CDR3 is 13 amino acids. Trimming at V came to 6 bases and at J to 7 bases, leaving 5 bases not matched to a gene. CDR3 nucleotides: TGTGCCAGCAGCCTCGGACAGGGGGGTGGCTACACCTTC. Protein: CASSLGQGGGYTF.

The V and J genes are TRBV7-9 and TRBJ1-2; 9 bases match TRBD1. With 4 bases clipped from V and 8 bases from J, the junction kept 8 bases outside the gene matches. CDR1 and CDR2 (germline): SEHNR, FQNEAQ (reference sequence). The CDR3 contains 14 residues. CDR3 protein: CASSSGQGTAGYTF. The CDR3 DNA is TGTGCCAGCAGCTCGGGACAGGGCACCGCGGGCTACACCTTC.

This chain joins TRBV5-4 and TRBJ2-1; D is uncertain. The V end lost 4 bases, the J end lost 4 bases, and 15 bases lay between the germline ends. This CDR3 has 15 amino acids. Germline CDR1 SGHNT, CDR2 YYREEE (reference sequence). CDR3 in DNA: TGTGCCAGCAGCCCCCCTGGAACGACTTACAATGAGCAGTTCTTC. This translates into CASSPPGTTYNEQFF.